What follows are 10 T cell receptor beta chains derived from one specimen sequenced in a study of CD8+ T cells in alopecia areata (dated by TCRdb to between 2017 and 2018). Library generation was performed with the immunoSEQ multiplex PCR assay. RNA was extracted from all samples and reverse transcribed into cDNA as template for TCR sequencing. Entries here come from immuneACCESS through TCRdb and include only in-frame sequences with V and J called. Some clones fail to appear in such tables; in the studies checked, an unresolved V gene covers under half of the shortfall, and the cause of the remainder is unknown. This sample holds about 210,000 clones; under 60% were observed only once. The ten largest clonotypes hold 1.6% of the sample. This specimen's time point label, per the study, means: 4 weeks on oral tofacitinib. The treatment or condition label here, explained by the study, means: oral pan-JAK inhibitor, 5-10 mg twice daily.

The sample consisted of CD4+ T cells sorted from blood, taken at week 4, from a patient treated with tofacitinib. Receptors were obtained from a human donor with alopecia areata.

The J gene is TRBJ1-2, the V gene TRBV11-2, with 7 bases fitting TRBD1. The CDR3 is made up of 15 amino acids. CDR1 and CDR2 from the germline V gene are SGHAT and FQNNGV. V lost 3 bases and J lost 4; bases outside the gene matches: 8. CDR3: CASSFDRASLYGYTF. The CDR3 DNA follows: TGTGCCAGCAGCTTCGACAGGGCATCCCTCTATGGCTACACCTTC. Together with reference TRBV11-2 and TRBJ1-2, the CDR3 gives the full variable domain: EAGVAQSPRYKIIEKRQSVAFWCNPISGHATLYWYQQILGQGPKLLIQFQNNGVVDDSQLPKDRFSAERLKGVDSTLKIQPAKLEDSAVYLCASSFDRASLYGYTFGSGTRLTVV.

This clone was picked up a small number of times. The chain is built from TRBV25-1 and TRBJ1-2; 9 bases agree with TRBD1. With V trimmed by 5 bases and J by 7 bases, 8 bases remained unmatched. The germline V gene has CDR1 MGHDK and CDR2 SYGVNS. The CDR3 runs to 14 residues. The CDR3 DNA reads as TGTGCCAGCAGTCCACAGGGGGCGGGCGGTGGCTACACCTTC. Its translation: CASSPQGAGGGYTF.

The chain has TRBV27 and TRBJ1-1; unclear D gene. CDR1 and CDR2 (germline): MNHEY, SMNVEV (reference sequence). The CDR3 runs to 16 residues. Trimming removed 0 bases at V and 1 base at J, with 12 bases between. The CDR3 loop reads CASSLSRVWANTEAFF. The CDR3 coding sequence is TGTGCCAGCAGTTTATCCCGCGTGTGGGCGAACACTGAAGCTTTCTTT.

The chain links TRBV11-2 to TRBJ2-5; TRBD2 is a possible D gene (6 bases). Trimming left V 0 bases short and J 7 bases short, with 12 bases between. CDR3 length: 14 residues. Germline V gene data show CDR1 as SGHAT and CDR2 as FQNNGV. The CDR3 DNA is TGTGCCAGCAGCTTAGAGCCCGCCGGGGGGACCCAGTACTTC. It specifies CASSLEPAGGTQYF.

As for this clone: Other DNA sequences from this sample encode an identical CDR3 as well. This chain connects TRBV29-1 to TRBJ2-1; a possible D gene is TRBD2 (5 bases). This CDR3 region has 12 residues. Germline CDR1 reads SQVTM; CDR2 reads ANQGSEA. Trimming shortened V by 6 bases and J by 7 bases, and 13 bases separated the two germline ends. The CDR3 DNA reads TGCAGCGTGAGGACTGGTGGGAATGAGCAGTTCTTC. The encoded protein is CSVRTGGNEQFF.

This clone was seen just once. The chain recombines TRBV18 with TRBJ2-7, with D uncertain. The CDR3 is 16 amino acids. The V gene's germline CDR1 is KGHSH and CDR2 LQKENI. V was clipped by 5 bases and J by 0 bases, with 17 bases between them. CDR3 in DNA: TGTGCCAGCTCATCCTATCGGCCAGCTTACTCCTACGAGCAGTACTTC. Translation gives CASSSYRPAYSYEQYF.

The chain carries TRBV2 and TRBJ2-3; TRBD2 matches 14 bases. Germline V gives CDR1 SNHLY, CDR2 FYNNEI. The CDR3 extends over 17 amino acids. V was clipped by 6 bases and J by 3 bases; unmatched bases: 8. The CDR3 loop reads CASRRETSGGATDTQYF. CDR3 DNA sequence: TGTGCCAGCAGACGCGAGACTAGCGGGGGGGCGACAGATACGCAGTATTTT.

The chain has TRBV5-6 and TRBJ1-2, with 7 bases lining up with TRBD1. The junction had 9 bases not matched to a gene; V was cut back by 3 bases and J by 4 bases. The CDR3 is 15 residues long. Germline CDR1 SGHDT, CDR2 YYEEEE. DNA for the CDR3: TGTGCCAGCAGCTACAAGGGGACAGCCACCTATGGCTACACCTTC. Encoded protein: CASSYKGTATYGYTF.

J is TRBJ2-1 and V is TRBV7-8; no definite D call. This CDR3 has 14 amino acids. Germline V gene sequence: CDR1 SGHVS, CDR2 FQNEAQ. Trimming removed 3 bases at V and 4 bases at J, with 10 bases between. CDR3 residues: CASSLTLTYNEQFF. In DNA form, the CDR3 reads TGTGCCAGCAGCTTGACGCTCACGTACAATGAGCAGTTCTTC.

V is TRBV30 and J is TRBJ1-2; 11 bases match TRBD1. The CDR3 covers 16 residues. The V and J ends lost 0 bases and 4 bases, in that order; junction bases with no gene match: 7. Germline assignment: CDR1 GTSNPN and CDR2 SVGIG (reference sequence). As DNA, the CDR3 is TGTGCCTGGAGTGTTCCGGGGACAGGGGGTACCTATGGCTACACCTTC. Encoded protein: CAWSVPGTGGTYGYTF.